In its sample, the clone carrying this TCR beta chain was seen a few times. Its target is unknown. The V gene's germline CDR1 is SGHRS and CDR2 YFSETQ. The ends lost 0 bases at V and 3 bases at J; junction bases unmatched: 4. The CDR3 has 15 amino acids. This specimen belongs to a study of cytomegalovirus exposure and HLA in healthy donors. Across the whole study: A prior study identified approximately 120 million unique TCR beta sequences from about 179 million T cells. Study-wide findings and caveats: Later analysis identified a missense DCLRE1C variant that was linked to TCR beta V- and J-gene trimming.

Use of 60 Vbeta and 13 Jbeta primers characterized the PCR. The repertoire was sequenced with immunoSEQ multiplex PCR; TCRdb's copy has only in-frame clones and lacks some. In the table there are roughly 120,000 clones, under 85% of which are singletons. Donors in the study were healthy people who gave bone marrow. No record exists of this donor's CMV serostatus. This rearrangement joins TRBV5-1 to TRBJ2-7; 9 nucleotides align to TRBD1. Sequencing was done on a sample of PBMCs. The sequence derives from a human donor in good health. CDR3 amino acids: CASSLGGTGIYEQYF. The CDR3 nucleotides are TGCGCCAGCAGCTTGGGGGGGACAGGGATCTACGAGCAGTACTTC.